Following are 12 T cell receptor beta chains from one sample sequenced in a study of blood T cell repertoires in COVID-19. Clones were read by immunoSEQ multiplex PCR, and TCRdb kept only the in-frame ones, dropping some. The data show 200,000 to 300,000 clones, with 80% to 90% seen just once and about 2.5% held by the top ten. What was sequenced was peripheral blood. The receptors here all came from a woman between 45 and 65 years old with acute or convalescent COVID-19.

The chain carries TRBV6-2 or TRBV6-3 and TRBJ2-7; maybe TRBD2 (5 bases). V was shortened by 6 bases and J by 3 bases, with 12 bases between the two germline ends. Germline assignment: CDR1 MNHEY and CDR2 SVGEGT. The CDR3 runs to 13 residues. CDR3 sequence (DNA): TGTGCCAGCAGCATAGCGTGGAACTACGAGCAGTACTTC. Translating it yields CASSIAWNYEQYF.

A few counts support this clone. The rearrangement links TRBV5-4 to TRBJ1-2, with 7 bases fitting TRBD1. CDR1 SGHNT and CDR2 YYREEE come from the germline V gene (reference sequence). After removal of 2 bases from V and 8 bases from J, the junction contained 6 bases not matched to a gene. This CDR3 is built from 13 residues. CDR3 sequence: CASSFRQGWGYTF. Here the CDR3 DNA reads TGTGCCAGCAGCTTTAGACAGGGTTGGGGCTACACCTTC.

The genes are TRBV7-3 and TRBJ2-5; 10 positions match TRBD2. The germline V gene has CDR1 SGHTA and CDR2 FQGTGA. V trimming: 0 bases; J trimming: 1 base; junction bases outside the gene matches: 11. The CDR3 has 19 amino acids. Here the CDR3 reads CASSLTGWASGSLQETQYF. CDR3 coding DNA: TGTGCCAGCAGCTTAACAGGCTGGGCTAGCGGGAGCCTCCAAGAGACCCAGTACTTC.

This clone was counted between two and nine times. J is TRBJ2-7 and V is TRBV7-8; D may be TRBD2 (5 bases). CDR3 length equals 14 residues. Germline CDR1 SGHVS, CDR2 FQNEAQ. V was trimmed by 1 base and J by 5 bases, leaving 12 bases between them. CDR3: CASSLEGSLNEQYF. The CDR3 DNA reads as TGTGCCAGCAGCTTAGAAGGGAGTCTCAACGAGCAGTACTTC.

This clone was counted once. The chain combines TRBV30 with TRBJ1-1; unclear D gene. The CDR3 spans 12 residues. Per the germline V gene, CDR1 is GTSNPN and CDR2 is SVGIG (reference sequence). The ends were cut back, 3 bases at V and 4 bases at J, with 9 bases in the middle. Here the CDR3 reads CAWREGSTEAFF. The CDR3 region has the DNA TGTGCCTGGAGAGAGGGTAGCACTGAAGCTTTCTTT.

This clone is a singleton in its sample. The chain joins TRBV10-3 to TRBJ2-3; 7 bases match TRBD1. Per the germline V gene, CDR1 is ENHRY and CDR2 is SYGVKD. Losses at the gene ends were 7 bases for V and 5 bases for J; bases not matched to a gene: 9. The CDR3 runs 14 residues. The DNA of the CDR3 is TGTGCCATCAACTTAGGGACAGACCAAGATACGCAGTATTTT. Residues: CAINLGTDQDTQYF.

The chain has TRBV28 and TRBJ1-2; D perhaps matches TRBD1 (6 bases). This CDR3 region has 14 residues. CDR1 and CDR2 (germline): MDHEN, SYDVKM. The V end lost 6 bases, the J end lost 2 bases, and 13 bases lay between the germline ends. CDR3 in DNA: TGTGCCAGCAGGCGGACAGACGGGAACTATGGCTACACCTTC. Encoded protein: CASRRTDGNYGYTF.

This clone has just one count. The CDR3 bases are TGTGCCAGCAGTCGCCCCCCCGACAGTGCAAAACTGTTTTTT. It specifies CASSRPPDSAKLFF. The genes are TRBV6-6 and TRBJ1-4, with D possibly being TRBD1 (5 bases). Trimming took 5 bases from V and 10 from J, leaving 17 bases between them. The germline gives CDR1 MNHNY, CDR2 SVGAGI (reference sequence). CDR3 length: 14 amino acids.

The chain uses TRBV7-6 and TRBJ1-4, with unresolved D. Trimming cost V 0 bases and J 10 bases, with 12 bases left between them. From germline, CDR1 is SGHVS and CDR2 FNYEAQ. The length of the CDR3 is 14 residues. The CDR3 loop reads CASSLARGEGKLFF. The CDR3 DNA follows: TGTGCCAGCAGCTTAGCACGGGGAGAAGGAAAACTGTTTTTT. Full variable domain (remainder filled in from reference TRBV7-6 and TRBJ1-4): GAGVSQSPRYKVTKRGQDVALRCDPISGHVSLYWYRQALGQGPEFLTYFNYEAQQDKSGLPNDRFSAERPEGSISTLTIQRTEQRDSAMYRCASSLARGEGKLFFGSGTQLSVL.

In its sample, this clone was seen a few times. The CDR3 is CASGLDGYEQYF. CDR3 coding DNA: TGTGCTAGTGGTTTGGACGGGTACGAGCAGTACTTC. This chain links TRBV12-5 with TRBJ2-7; D not resolved. CDR3 length: 12 residues. The germline V gene has CDR1 LGHNT and CDR2 FRNRAP. V dropped 1 base and J dropped 4 bases, with 5 bases sitting between them.

The chain is built from TRBV18 and TRBJ2-7, with 7 bases matching TRBD1. Germline V lookup: CDR1 KGHSH, CDR2 LQKENI. V lost 4 bases, J lost 6 bases, and 12 bases stayed unmatched. CDR3 length: 15 residues. CDR3 coding DNA: TGTGCCAGCTCACAAGACAGGGCTAGCTTTTCCGAGCAGTACTTC. Translation gives CASSQDRASFSEQYF.

This clone showed up just once. The chain links TRBV18 to TRBJ1-1; D gene uncertain. V was pared by 3 bases and J by 0 bases, with 8 bases between. Germline lookup yields CDR1 KGHSH and CDR2 LQKENI. The CDR3 runs to 14 residues. The CDR3 here is CASSPNAVNTEAFF. CDR3 bases: TGTGCCAGCTCACCCAACGCGGTGAACACTGAAGCTTTCTTT.